This T cell receptor beta chain was obtained from a study of regulatory T cells in long-lasting Graves disease. The time point denotes: newly diagnosed GD, antithyroid drugs for less than 3 months. TCR sequences were obtained from RNA taken from PBMCs. This clonotype was seen ten or more times. HTBI primers from iRepertoire and Arm-PCR of CDR3 regions yielded the TCR beta libraries. MiXCR, run by TCRdb on the multiplex PCR reads, gives a single entry per CDR3 protein. The sample shows 600,000 to 650,000 distinct CDR3 sequences, under 20% of them seen only once. The sample also formed part of further work on T cells in Graves' hyperthyroidism and ophthalmopathy.

The input for sequencing was peripheral blood mononuclear cells (PBMCs), taken at new diagnosis, from a patient treated with antithyroid drugs. This clonotype was obtained from a woman aged 25-40 years with Graves disease.

CDR3 sequence: CASSWTSGSGYEQFF. CDR3 in DNA: TGTGCCAGCAGTTGGACTAGCGGGAGTGGCTATGAGCAGTTCTTC. The chain carries TRBV12-3 or TRBV12-4 and TRBJ2-1, with TRBD2 matching over 13 bases. V trimming: 4 bases; J trimming: 8 bases; junction bases outside the gene matches: 5. The CDR3 length is 15 residues.